These 20 T cell receptor beta chains share one sample of origin, sequenced in a study of blood T cell repertoires in COVID-19. Clones were sequenced by immunoSEQ multiplex PCR, and TCRdb holds only the in-frame ones, with some missing. The table shows approximately 360,000 clones, with roughly four fifths occurring only once. Sequencing was performed on PBMCs or T cells enriched from blood (not recorded which). The receptors stem from a woman aged 50 to 60 who had recovered from COVID-19.

The chain links TRBV30 to TRBJ1-1; TRBD1 might be the D (5 bases). Trimming removed 3 bases at V and 0 bases at J, with 8 bases between. Germline V CDR1 and CDR2: GTSNPN, SVGIG (reference sequence). This CDR3 comprises 13 residues. The CDR3 DNA reads TGTGCCTGGAGATGGGGCCTGAACACTGAAGCTTTCTTT. Encoded protein: CAWRWGLNTEAFF.

This chain links TRBV7-3 with TRBJ2-1; D perhaps matches TRBD1 (6 bases). The germline CDR1 and CDR2 sequences are SGHTA and FQGTGA. This CDR3 has 20 residues. The V end was cut by 5 bases, the J end by 0 bases, with 26 bases between. CDR3 bases: TGTGCCAGCAGCCAGGGGCATAGCGCGGTACCTTCTTTCTCCTACAATGAGCAGTTCTTC. Amino acids: CASSQGHSAVPSFSYNEQFF.

V usage is TRBV19 and J usage is TRBJ1-1; 7 bases agree with TRBD1. V lost 6 bases to trimming and J lost 1 base; unmatched junction nucleotides: 14. Germline V gene lookup returns CDR1 LNHDA and CDR2 SQIVND (reference sequence). CDR3 length equals 17 residues. The CDR3 nucleotides are TGTGCCAGTAGCCGCATCGGGACAGCCACAAAGAACACTGAAGCTTTCTTT. Translating it yields CASSRIGTATKNTEAFF.

The rearrangement links TRBV7-9 to TRBJ1-1; D may be TRBD1 (6 bases). CDR1 SEHNR and CDR2 FQNEAQ come from the germline V gene (reference sequence). Trimming took off 4 bases at V and 6 bases at J, with 15 bases between the two ends. The CDR3 is made up of 14 amino acids. For the CDR3, the DNA is TGTGCCAGCAGCTACATGGACAGTACCTCTGAAGCTTTCTTT. This encodes CASSYMDSTSEAFF.

The rearrangement uses TRBV5-6 and TRBJ2-7; 7 bases align to TRBD2. This CDR3 has 11 residues. Germline lookup yields CDR1 SGHDT and CDR2 YYEEEE. The V gene end was trimmed by 4 bases and the J gene end by 6 bases; junction bases not matched to a gene: 1. Written as DNA, the CDR3 is TGTGCCAGCAGCGGGAGGGCCGAGCAGTACTTC. Amino acid sequence: CASSGRAEQYF.

The rearrangement uses TRBV7-6 and TRBJ2-2, with 11 positions matching TRBD2. Germline V gives CDR1 SGHVS, CDR2 FNYEAQ. The CDR3 is made up of 16 amino acids. Unmatched junction bases numbered 0, after V lost 1 base and J lost 2 bases. Here the CDR3 reads CASSLGLAGNTGELFF. CDR3 nucleotides: TGTGCCAGCAGCTTAGGACTAGCGGGAAACACCGGGGAGCTGTTTTTT.

The rearrangement links TRBV6-6 to TRBJ2-1; a weak D match, TRBD1 (6 bases). The V gene's germline CDR1 is MNHNY and CDR2 SVGAGI (reference sequence). Trimming stripped 5 bases from V and 8 bases from J, with 16 bases between. The CDR3 spans 14 residues. The CDR3 sequence is CASSPWTGGHEQFF. CDR3 bases: TGTGCCAGCAGTCCCTGGACTGGGGGCCATGAGCAGTTCTTC.

The rearrangement links TRBV15 to TRBJ1-1; D not resolved. This CDR3 spans 14 amino acids. Germline V gives CDR1 LNHNV, CDR2 YYDKDF (reference sequence). With 4 bases removed from V and 1 base from J, the gap between germline ends came to 10 bases. The CDR3 region has the DNA TGTGCCACCAGCAATATAACAGCGAACACTGAAGCTTTCTTT. Translated, it gives CATSNITANTEAFF.

The sample holds one count of this clone. V and J are TRBV21-1 and TRBJ2-7; the table's D call, TRBD2, was not checked against the DNA. TRBV21-1 counts as a pseudogene. This CDR3 has 18 residues. Here the CDR3 reads CASIGAWGLGRWPYEQYF. DNA for the CDR3: TGTGCCAGCATCGGGGCGTGGGGACTAGGTCGGTGGCCCTACGAGCAGTACTTC.

This rearrangement joins TRBV10-3 to TRBJ2-1; D not certain. This CDR3 region has 13 residues. The ends were cut back, 4 bases at V and 7 bases at J, with 11 bases in the middle. Germline V gene sequence: CDR1 ENHRY, CDR2 SYGVKD. The CDR3 DNA sequence: TGTGCCATCAGTGTGAGCGAGAATAATGAGCAGTTCTTC. This codes for CAISVSENNEQFF.

This sequence joins TRBV7-2 and TRBJ2-7, with D possibly TRBD2 on 5 matching bases. CDR3 length: 18 residues. V lost 1 base to trimming and J lost 0 bases, with 19 bases between them. The germline gives CDR1 SGHTA, CDR2 FQGNSA. As DNA, the CDR3 is TGTGCCAGCAGCTTAGAGGCGGGTGTGCTGACTAACTCCTACGAGCAGTACTTC. It translates to CASSLEAGVLTNSYEQYF.

This clone appeared once. The V gene is TRBV3-1 (or the pseudogene TRBV3-2), the J gene TRBJ1-1; 8 bases agree with TRBD1. Germline lookup yields CDR1 LGHDT and CDR2 YNNKEL (reference sequence). V lost 4 bases and J lost 4; bases outside the gene matches: 2. The CDR3 consists of 13 residues. The CDR3 sequence is CASSLGTGTEAFF. The CDR3 nucleotides read TGTGCCAGCAGCCTAGGGACAGGCACTGAAGCTTTCTTT.

The chain uses TRBV29-1 and TRBJ1-2; D might be TRBD1 (6 bases). V gave up 3 bases and J gave up 8 bases, with 13 bases separating them. The CDR3 length is 12 residues. The germline gives CDR1 SQVTM, CDR2 ANQGSEA. CDR3 sequence (DNA): TGCAGCGTTGATTTCGGGGGGCTGGGCTACACCTTC. Translated: CSVDFGGLGYTF. Filled out from reference TRBV29-1 and TRBJ1-2, the complete variable domain reads SAVISQKPSRDICQRGTSLTIQCQVDSQVTMMFWYRQQPGQSLTLIATANQGSEATYESGFVIDKFPISRPNLTFSTLTVSNMSPEDSSIYLCSVDFGGLGYTFGSGTRLTVV.

The V gene is TRBV28, the J gene TRBJ2-6; D ambiguous. The CDR3 has 12 residues. V dropped 11 bases and J dropped 0 bases, with 5 bases sitting between them. The V gene's germline CDR1 is MDHEN and CDR2 SYDVKM. This chain's CDR3 is CASGSGANVLTF. For the CDR3, the DNA is TGTGCCTCCGGCTCTGGGGCCAACGTCCTGACTTTC.

The chain couples TRBV9 to TRBJ1-3, with D perhaps matching TRBD1 (6 bases). Germline V gene sequence: CDR1 SGDLS, CDR2 YYNGEE. CDR3 length equals 15 residues. V was clipped by 0 bases and J by 4 bases, with 11 bases between them. The CDR3 sequence is CASSVVGDMGNTIYF. The DNA of the CDR3 is TGTGCCAGCAGCGTAGTCGGGGACATGGGAAACACCATATATTTT.

The chain carries TRBV5-4 and TRBJ1-2, with 8 bases lining up with TRBD1. CDR3 length equals 16 residues. CDR1 is SGHNT, CDR2 YYREEE, per germline (reference sequence). The junction had 8 bases not matched to a gene; V was cut back by 0 bases and J by 4 bases. This CDR3 is CASSLGDGQGTYGYTF. CDR3 DNA: TGTGCCAGCAGCTTGGGCGACGGACAGGGCACCTATGGCTACACCTTC. The whole variable domain, filled in from reference TRBV5-4 and TRBJ1-2, reads ETGVTQSPTHLIKTRGQQVTLRCSSQSGHNTVSWYQQALGQGPQFIFQYYREEENGRGNFPPRFSGLQFPNYSSELNVNALELDDSALYLCASSLGDGQGTYGYTFGSGTRLTVV.

The V call is TRBV7-9, the J call TRBJ2-2, with 8 bases aligning to TRBD2. V shed 5 bases, J shed 2 bases, and the junction held 7 bases outside the gene matches. The germline V gene has CDR1 SEHNR and CDR2 FQNEAQ (reference sequence). The CDR3 has 16 residues. The DNA of the CDR3 is TGTGCCAGCAGCCCCCGGACTAGCAGTAACACCGGGGAGCTGTTTTTT. Translated: CASSPRTSSNTGELFF.

CDR3 nucleotides: TGTGCCAGCAAAGTCAGGGGAACCGATAATTCACCCCTCCACTTT. Amino acids: CASKVRGTDNSPLHF. The V gene is TRBV2, the J gene TRBJ1-6; D may be TRBD1 (6 bases). Germline V gives CDR1 SNHLY, CDR2 FYNNEI. V lost 7 bases and J 5 bases, leaving 15 bases between the germline ends. The CDR3 runs to 15 residues.

V gene TRBV25-1 combines with J gene TRBJ1-2, with D possibly TRBD1 on 6 matching bases. The length of the CDR3 is 13 residues. Between the trimmed V and J ends, which lost 5 bases and 8 bases, there was a span of 15 bases. Per the germline V gene, CDR1 is MGHDK and CDR2 is SYGVNS. The CDR3: CASSPNTGQGYTF. DNA for the CDR3: TGTGCCAGCAGTCCGAACACAGGGCAGGGCTACACCTTC.

The V call is TRBV5-1, the J call TRBJ1-2; possible D gene TRBD1, 5 bases. V was cut by 0 bases and J by 8 bases, with 20 bases left in between. The CDR3 contains 16 residues. Germline V CDR1 and CDR2: SGHRS, YFSETQ. DNA for the CDR3: TGCGCCAGCAGCTTGGATGGGCGCCTCCCAAGGGGAGGCTACACCTTC. Protein: CASSLDGRLPRGGYTF. Combining the CDR3 with reference TRBV5-1 and TRBJ1-2 gives the whole variable domain KAGVTQTPRYLIKTRGQQVTLSCSPISGHRSVSWYQQTPGQGLQFLFEYFSETQRNKGNFPGRFSGRQFSNSRSEMNVSTLELGDSALYLCASSLDGRLPRGGYTFGSGTRLTVV.